This TCR beta chain was identified during a study of monozygotic twins with inflammatory bowel disease. Every TCR library drew on approximately 3.5 ug of total RNA. Researchers used template switching to add UMIs featuring a 6-nucleotide sample barcode. TCRdb re-called the 5' RACE reads and catalogs CDR3 proteins one per entry, DNA excluded. The sample has about 160,000 distinct CDR3 sequences. Germline values: CDR1 SQVTM, CDR2 ANQGSEA. The CDR3 covers 15 residues. Blood samples of about 2.5 ml were drawn from every donor. The specimen was blood. The chain joins TRBV29-1 to TRBJ2-1; TCRdb gives TRBD2 as the D gene, but with no DNA this cannot be confirmed. The TCR originated in a human donor with ulcerative colitis or Crohn's disease, or a healthy co-twin of an affected twin (not recorded which). The CDR3 loop reads CSVGGRLSSYNEQFF.